This T cell receptor (beta chain) comes out of a study of T cell changes during pregnancy in multiple sclerosis. The table came from immunoSEQ multiplex PCR; TCRdb's copy has only in-frame clones and leaves some out. There are 57,000 or so clones in the sample; approximately 90% occur only once, and about 3.7% lies in the top ten. Germline loops: CDR1 MNHEY, CDR2 SMNVEV (reference sequence). V was shortened by 4 bases and J by 5 bases, with 9 bases between the two germline ends. The CDR3 is 12 residues long. The sequencing used peripheral blood, collected after pregnancy. V gene TRBV27 combines with J gene TRBJ2-7; weak D call: TRBD2 (5 bases). The clonotype comes from a female donor in good health, enrolled as a control in a pregnancy study. The CDR3, as DNA: TGTGCCAGCAGTTCCCTCGGGAACGAGCAGTACTTC. Encoded protein: CASSSLGNEQYF.